These 4 T cell receptor beta chains share one sample of origin, sequenced in a study of CD8+CD57+ T cells in acquired aplastic anemia. The patients chosen for sequencing had shown expansion of CD8+CD57+ cells (detected by flow cytometry). Genomic DNA served as template for TCR beta VDJ and CDR3 profiling. TCRdb processed the reads anew with MiXCR; each CDR3 protein has one entry. The sample carries about 120,000 distinct CDR3 sequences, 50% to 70% recorded once. The source material was sorted CD4+, CD8+, or CD8+CD57+ T cells (not recorded which) from PBMCs. Every receptor here comes from a human donor with aplastic anemia.

The rearrangement uses TRBV7-6 and TRBJ2-7; the D gene is possibly TRBD2 (5 bases). With 5 bases removed from V and 2 bases from J, the gap between germline ends came to 25 bases. Germline V CDR1 and CDR2: SGHVS, FNYEAQ. The CDR3 loop spans 18 amino acids. CDR3 sequence reads: CASSPGVGVPVGPYEQYF. CDR3 nucleotide sequence: TGTGCCAGCAGCCCCGGGGTGGGAGTCCCCGTAGGCCCCTACGAGCAGTACTTC.

The DNA for the CDR3 is TGCAGCGTCAGGGGGGAGAATTCACCCCTCCACTTT. It encodes CSVRGENSPLHF. The chain couples TRBV29-1 to TRBJ1-6; TRBD1 aligns across 7 bases. J gave up 7 bases and V 6 bases, and 3 bases lay outside the gene matches. In germline, CDR1 is SQVTM, CDR2 ANQGSEA. The CDR3 is 12 amino acids.

The rearrangement uses TRBV10-3 and TRBJ1-1; D is uncertain. The germline V and J ends were trimmed by 3 bases and 0 bases, with 11 bases remaining between them. CDR3 length equals 15 residues. Germline V CDR1 and CDR2: ENHRY, SYGVKD. The CDR3 DNA reads as TGTGCCATCAGTGACCTGGAGATCATGAACACTGAAGCTTTCTTT. Its protein is CAISDLEIMNTEAFF.

Ten or more counts support this clonotype. The chain recombines TRBV5-1 with TRBJ1-1; D unclear. Looked up from germline, CDR1 is SGHRS and CDR2 is YFSETQ. The CDR3 runs 14 residues. Trimming cost V 0 bases and J 0 bases, with 6 bases left between them. This CDR3 is CASSLGQMNTEAFF. The CDR3 nucleotides are TGCGCCAGCAGCTTGGGGCAGATGAACACTGAAGCTTTCTTT.